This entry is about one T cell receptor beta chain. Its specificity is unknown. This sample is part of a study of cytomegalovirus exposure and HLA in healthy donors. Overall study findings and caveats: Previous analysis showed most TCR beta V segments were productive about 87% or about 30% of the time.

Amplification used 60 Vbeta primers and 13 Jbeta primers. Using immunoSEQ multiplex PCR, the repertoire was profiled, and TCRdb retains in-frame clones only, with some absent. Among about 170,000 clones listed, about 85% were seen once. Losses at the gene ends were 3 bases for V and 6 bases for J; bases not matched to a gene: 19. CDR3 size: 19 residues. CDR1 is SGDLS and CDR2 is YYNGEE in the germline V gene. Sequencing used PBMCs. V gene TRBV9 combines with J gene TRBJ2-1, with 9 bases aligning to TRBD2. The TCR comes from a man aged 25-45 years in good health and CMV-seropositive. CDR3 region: CASSANLRPLTSGGNEQFF. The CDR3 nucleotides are TGTGCCAGCAGCGCCAACTTAAGACCCCTGACTAGCGGAGGCAATGAGCAGTTCTTC.